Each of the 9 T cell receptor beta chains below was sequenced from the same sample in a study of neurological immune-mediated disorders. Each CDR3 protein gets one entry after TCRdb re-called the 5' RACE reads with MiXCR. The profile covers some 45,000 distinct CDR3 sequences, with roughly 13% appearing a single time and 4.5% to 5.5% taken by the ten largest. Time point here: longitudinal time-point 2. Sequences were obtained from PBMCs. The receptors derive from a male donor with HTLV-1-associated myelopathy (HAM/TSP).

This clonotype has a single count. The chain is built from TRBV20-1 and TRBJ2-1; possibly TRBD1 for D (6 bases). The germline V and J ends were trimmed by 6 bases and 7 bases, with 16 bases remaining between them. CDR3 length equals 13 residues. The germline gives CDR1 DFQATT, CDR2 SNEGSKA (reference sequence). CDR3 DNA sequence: TGCAGTGCAACTAGGACAGATCTAAATGAGCAGTTCTTC. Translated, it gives CSATRTDLNEQFF.

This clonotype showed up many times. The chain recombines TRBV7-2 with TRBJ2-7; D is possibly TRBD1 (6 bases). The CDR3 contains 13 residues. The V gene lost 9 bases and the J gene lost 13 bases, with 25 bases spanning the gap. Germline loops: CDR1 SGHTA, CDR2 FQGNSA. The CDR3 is CASLLMMGDMQYF. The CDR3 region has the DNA TGTGCCAGTTTACTCATGATGGGGGACATGCAATACTTC.

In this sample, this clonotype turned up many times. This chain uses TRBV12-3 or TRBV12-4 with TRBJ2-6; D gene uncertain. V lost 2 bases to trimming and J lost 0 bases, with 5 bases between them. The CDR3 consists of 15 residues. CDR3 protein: CASSLLGSGANVLTF. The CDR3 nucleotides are TGTGCCAGCAGTTTACTGGGCTCTGGGGCCAACGTCCTGACTTTC.

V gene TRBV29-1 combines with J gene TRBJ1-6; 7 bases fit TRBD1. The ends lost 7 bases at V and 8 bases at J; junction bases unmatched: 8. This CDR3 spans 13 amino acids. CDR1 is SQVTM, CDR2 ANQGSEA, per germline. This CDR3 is CSAGQELDSPLHF. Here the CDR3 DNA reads TGCAGCGCTGGACAGGAGCTTGATTCACCCCTCCACTTT.

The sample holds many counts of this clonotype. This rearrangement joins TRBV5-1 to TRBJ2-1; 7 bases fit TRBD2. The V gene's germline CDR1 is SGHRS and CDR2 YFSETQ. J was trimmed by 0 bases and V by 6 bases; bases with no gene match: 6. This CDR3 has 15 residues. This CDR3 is CASMRAGSSYNEQFF. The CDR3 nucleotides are TGCGCCAGCATGAGAGCGGGGAGCTCCTACAATGAGCAGTTCTTC. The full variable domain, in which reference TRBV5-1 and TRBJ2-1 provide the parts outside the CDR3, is KAGVTQTPRYLIKTRGQQVTLSCSPISGHRSVSWYQQTPGQGLQFLFEYFSETQRNKGNFPGRFSGRQFSNSRSEMNVSTLELGDSALYLCASMRAGSSYNEQFFGPGTRLTVL.

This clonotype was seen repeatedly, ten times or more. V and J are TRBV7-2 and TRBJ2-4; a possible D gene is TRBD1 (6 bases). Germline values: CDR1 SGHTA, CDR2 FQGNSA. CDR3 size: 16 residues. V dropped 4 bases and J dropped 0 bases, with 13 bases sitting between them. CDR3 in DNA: TGTGCCAGCAGCTCCAGACAGGATCTAGCCAAAAACATTCAGTACTTC. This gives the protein CASSSRQDLAKNIQYF. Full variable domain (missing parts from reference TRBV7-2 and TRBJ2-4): GAGVSQSPSNKVTEKGKDVELRCDPISGHTALYWYRQSLGQGLEFLIYFQGNSAPDKSGLPSDRFSAERTGGSVSTLTIQRTQQEDSAVYLCASSSRQDLAKNIQYFGAGTRLSVL.

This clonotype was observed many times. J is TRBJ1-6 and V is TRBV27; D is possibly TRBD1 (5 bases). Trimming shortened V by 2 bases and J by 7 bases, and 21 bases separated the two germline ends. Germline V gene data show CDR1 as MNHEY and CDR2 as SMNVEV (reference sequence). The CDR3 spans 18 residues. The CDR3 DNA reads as TGTGCCAGCAGTTTAAGACCCCTGGGCCAGGGAGGGAATTCACCCCTCCACTTT. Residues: CASSLRPLGQGGNSPLHF.

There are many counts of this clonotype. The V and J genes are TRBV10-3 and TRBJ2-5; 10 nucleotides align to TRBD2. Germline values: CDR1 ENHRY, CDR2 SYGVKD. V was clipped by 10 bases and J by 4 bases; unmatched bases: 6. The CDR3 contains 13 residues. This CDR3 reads CATKRGGLETQYF. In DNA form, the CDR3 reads TGTGCCACCAAGCGGGGGGGCCTAGAGACCCAGTACTTC.

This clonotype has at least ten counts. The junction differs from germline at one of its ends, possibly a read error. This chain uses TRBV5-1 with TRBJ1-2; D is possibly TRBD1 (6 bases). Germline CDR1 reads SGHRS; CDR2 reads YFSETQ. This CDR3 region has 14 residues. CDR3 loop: CATSPQTGTYGYTF. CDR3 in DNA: TGCGCCACCAGCCCTCAGACAGGTACCTATGGCTACACCTTC.